The 8 T cell receptor beta chains given below trace back to one sample, sequenced in a study of beta chain features in type 1 diabetes. General study results and limits: All four CD4+ subsets from Type 1 diabetes patients carried moderately but significantly shorter TCRB CDR3s.

All of the isolated RNA was reverse transcribed, so expressed TCRB transcripts were sequenced. Clones were sequenced by immunoSEQ multiplex PCR, and TCRdb holds only the in-frame ones, with some missing. In the table there are 500,000 to 800,000 clones, roughly an eighth of which are singletons. No cognate antigen is known for these TCRs. Sequencing was performed on naive CD4+ T cells from blood. The source of these receptors is a man aged 30 to 45 with type 1 diabetes.

This clone appeared a few times. This chain connects TRBV6-6 to TRBJ1-4; the match to TRBD1 covers 7 bases. This CDR3 contains 16 residues. V shed 6 bases, J shed 7 bases, and the junction held 14 bases outside the gene matches. Germline V CDR1 and CDR2: MNHNY, SVGAGI (reference sequence). Here the CDR3 DNA reads TGTGCCAGCAGCCTCAGACAGGGAGCGGACGTTGAAAAACTGTTTTTT. Its translation is CASSLRQGADVEKLFF.

V gene TRBV7-6 combines with J gene TRBJ1-2, with TRBD1 as a possible D gene (6 bases). V gave up 5 bases and J gave up 0 bases, with 13 bases separating them. This CDR3 is built from 15 residues. Germline values: CDR1 SGHVS, CDR2 FNYEAQ. The CDR3 nucleotides are TGTGCCAGCAGCGAAGGACAGCCACCTAACTATGGCTACACCTTC. This encodes CASSEGQPPNYGYTF.

Note on this clone: Other DNA sequences in this specimen translate into the identical CDR3. This chain uses TRBV25-1 with TRBJ1-2; maybe TRBD1 (6 bases). The CDR3 loop spans 14 amino acids. Germline assignment: CDR1 MGHDK and CDR2 SYGVNS. V was shortened by 9 bases and J by 4 bases, with 18 bases between the two germline ends. The CDR3, as DNA: TGTGCCAGGCAGCGGGGGCGGATAGGCTATGGCTACACCTTC. It yields the protein CARQRGRIGYGYTF.

This clone was observed a few times. The genes are TRBV7-2 and TRBJ1-4; the D gene is possibly TRBD1 (6 bases). V shed 5 bases and J shed 5 bases, with 12 bases lying between them. The CDR3 runs to 14 residues. The germline V gene has CDR1 SGHTA and CDR2 FQGNSA. CDR3 DNA: TGTGCCAGCAGCCCCCGGAGGGGGAATGAAAAACTGTTTTTT. Translation gives CASSPRRGNEKLFF.

With respect to this clone: Additional DNA sequences in this sample encode the identical CDR3. J is TRBJ1-5 and V is TRBV9; D unclear. The CDR3 runs to 13 residues. V was shortened by 2 bases and J by 4 bases, with 7 bases between the two germline ends. Looked up from germline, CDR1 is SGDLS and CDR2 is YYNGEE. The chain's CDR3 is CASSVGENQPQHF. CDR3 nucleotides: TGTGCCAGCAGCGTGGGAGAAAATCAGCCCCAGCATTTT.

The chain carries TRBV4-1 and TRBJ2-5, with D possibly being TRBD2 (5 bases). Germline CDR1 is MGHRA and CDR2 is YSYEKL. The CDR3 loop spans 15 amino acids. Trimming took 10 bases from V and 4 from J, leaving 22 bases between them. The CDR3 spells CATRVAGPGGETQYF. DNA for the CDR3: TGCGCCACCCGTGTGGCCGGACCCGGAGGAGAGACCCAGTACTTC.

This clone was observed once. The rearrangement links TRBV27 to TRBJ1-1; D gene unclear. Looked up from germline, CDR1 is MNHEY and CDR2 is SMNVEV (reference sequence). The CDR3 consists of 15 residues. V was shortened by 6 bases and J by 4 bases, with 18 bases between the two germline ends. The CDR3 nucleotides read TGTGCCAGCAGACCTGACACCAGGCACCTCACTGAAGCTTTCTTT. Protein: CASRPDTRHLTEAFF.

The chain carries TRBV12-5 and TRBJ2-1, with 9 nucleotides matching TRBD1. This CDR3 is built from 17 residues. The junction had 10 bases not matched to a gene; V was cut back by 5 bases and J by 2 bases. Germline CDR1 reads LGHNT; CDR2 reads FRNRAP. CDR3 in amino acids: CASGRNSQGATYNEQFF. CDR3 DNA: TGTGCTAGTGGTCGAAACTCACAGGGGGCGACCTACAATGAGCAGTTCTTC.